This TCR beta chain stems from a study of human T cells and chemical hapten exposure. TCRdb reprocessed the RACE reads with MiXCR, giving one entry per CDR3 protein. The sample records 89,000 or so distinct CDR3 sequences, 7.5% to 9.5% being singletons. Sample time point: pre-sensitization, week 0. Treatment noted: therapeutic diphenylcyclopropenone sensitization with weekly scalp DPC. This clonotype was recorded many times. The clonotype was recovered from a man aged 35 to 55 with alopecia areata. Some clones in this sample may be carry-over from other donors' samples. The specimen was whole blood, collected in connection with sensitization to the hapten diphenylcyclopropenone (DPC).

Here the CDR3 DNA reads TGCGCCAGCAGCCAAGACAGGGCTGGCAATCAGCCCCAGCATTTT. Translating it yields CASSQDRAGNQPQHF. The J gene is TRBJ1-5, the V gene TRBV4-1, with D perhaps matching TRBD1 (5 bases). Looked up from germline, CDR1 is MGHRA and CDR2 is YSYEKL. Trimming took off 0 bases at V and 2 bases at J, with 8 bases between the two ends. The length of the CDR3 is 15 residues.